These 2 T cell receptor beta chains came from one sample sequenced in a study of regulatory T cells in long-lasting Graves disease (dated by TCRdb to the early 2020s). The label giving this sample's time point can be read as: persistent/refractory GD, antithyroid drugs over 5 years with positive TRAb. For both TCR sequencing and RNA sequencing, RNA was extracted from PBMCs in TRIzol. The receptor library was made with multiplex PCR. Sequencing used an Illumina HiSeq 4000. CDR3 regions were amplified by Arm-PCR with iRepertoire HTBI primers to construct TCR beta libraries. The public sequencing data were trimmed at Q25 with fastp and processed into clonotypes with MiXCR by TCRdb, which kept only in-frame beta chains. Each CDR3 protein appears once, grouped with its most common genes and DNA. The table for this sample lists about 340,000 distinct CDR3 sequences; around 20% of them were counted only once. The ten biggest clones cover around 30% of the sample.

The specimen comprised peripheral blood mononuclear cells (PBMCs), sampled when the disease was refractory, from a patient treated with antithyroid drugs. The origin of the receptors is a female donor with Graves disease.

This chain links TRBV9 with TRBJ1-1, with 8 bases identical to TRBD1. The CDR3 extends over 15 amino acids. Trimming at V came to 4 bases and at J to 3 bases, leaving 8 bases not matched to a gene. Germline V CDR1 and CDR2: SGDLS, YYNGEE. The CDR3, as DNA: TGTGCCAGCAGCTCAAGGACAGGGTCGTACACTGAAGCTTTCTTT. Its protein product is CASSSRTGSYTEAFF.

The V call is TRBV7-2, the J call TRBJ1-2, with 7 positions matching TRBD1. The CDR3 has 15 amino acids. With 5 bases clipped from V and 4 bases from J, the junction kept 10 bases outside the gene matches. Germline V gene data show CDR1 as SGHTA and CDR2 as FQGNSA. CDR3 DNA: TGTGCCAGCAGCACTCAGGGGGGGGGAATCTATGGCTACACCTTC. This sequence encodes CASSTQGGGIYGYTF. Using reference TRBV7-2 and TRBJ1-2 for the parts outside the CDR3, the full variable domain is GAGVSQSPSNKVTEKGKDVELRCDPISGHTALYWYRQSLGQGLEFLIYFQGNSAPDKSGLPSDRFSAERTGGSVSTLTIQRTQQEDSAVYLCASSTQGGGIYGYTFGSGTRLTVV.